Listed here is a single T cell receptor beta chain. Its specificity is not known. The data are from a study of T cell clones after liver transplantation. Overall study results and limits: These preliminary findings come from unstandardized post-transplant sampling times.

This CDR3 region has 13 residues. V was pared by 6 bases and J by 6 bases, with 8 bases of the junction left unmatched. CDR1 is MGHDK and CDR2 is SYGVNS in the germline V gene. Repertoires were generated with immunoSEQ multiplex PCR, while TCRdb's copy carries only in-frame clones and drops some. Found here are over 100,000 clones, around four fifths of them singletons; the top ten hold about 0.89%. The sequencing used CD4+ T cells from blood, collected before liver transplant. This sequence originates from a human donor who received a liver transplant. This rearrangement joins TRBV25-1 to TRBJ2-7, with 7 bases identical to TRBD1. The chain's CDR3 is CASSQRQGSEQYF. CDR3 in DNA: TGTGCCAGCAGCCAGAGACAGGGCTCCGAGCAGTACTTC.